A selection of T cell receptor beta chains follows, all from one sample in a study of blood T cells in healthy people across ages. Each CDR3 protein is one row after TCRdb ran MiXCR on the 5' RACE reads. This sample yields under 750,000 distinct CDR3 sequences, of which roughly 43% are seen a single time; roughly 24% belongs to the top ten. Sample: blood. Receptors were obtained from a man older than 75 in good health. Each CDR3 is given with its conserved first and last residue.

V gene	J gene	CDR3 protein
TRBV12-3/TRBV12-4	TRBJ2-7	CASSPLPPAGSYNEQYF
TRBV9	TRBJ2-7	CASSGSPAGALYEQYF
TRBV5-1	TRBJ2-7	CASSSDRTHEQYF
TRBV5-5	TRBJ1-1	CASSLEDGMNTEAFF
TRBV12-3/TRBV12-4	TRBJ2-4	CASTTVGLAKNIQYF
TRBV6-5	TRBJ1-6	CASSYSERLRSNSPFHF
TRBV12-3/TRBV12-4	.	CASSTVRGVGTQYF
TRBV6-5	TRBJ2-7	CASSDRTGQETQYF
TRBV25-1	TRBJ2-5	CASSNKRGAQETQYF
TRBV7-2	TRBJ2-7	CASSVTSGAYEQYF
TRBV29-1	TRBJ1-1	CSARKHLTGDLGAFF
TRBV7-6	TRBJ1-6	CASSPGNTYNSPLHF
TRBV20-1	TRBJ2-1	CSAKLTSGSIEQFF
TRBV27	TRBJ2-1	CASSLIGQGGGNEQFF
TRBV15	.	CATSRDHQGFSEQYF
TRBV5-1	TRBJ2-7	CASRSGQGRSHEQYF
TRBV12-3/TRBV12-4	TRBJ2-3	CASSPYGTGRRDTQYF
TRBV10-3	TRBJ2-3	CASSVMSTATDTQYF
TRBV10-3	TRBJ2-1	CATSNPRDSYNEQFF
TRBV9	TRBJ2-7	CASSPVGLAGGQQYF
TRBV10-3	TRBJ2-3	CAISELDRADTQYF
TRBV20-1	TRBJ2-7	CSANRDDYEQYF
TRBV20-1	TRBJ2-7	CSAIDSGGYYYEQYF
TRBV15	TRBJ2-3	CATSRLGQGLISDTQYF
TRBV6-2/TRBV6-3	.	CASSGQKYEQYF
TRBV24-1	TRBJ2-5	CATSDSGRANEQYF
TRBV5-5	TRBJ2-1	CASSFDSGKNEQFF